What follows is one T cell receptor (beta chain) and its context. Its antigen remains undetermined. No clone much larger than this one lies a single base away; base qualities are absent. This record comes from a study of shared clonotypes between healthy human individuals (dated by TCRdb to about 2020). Background on the whole study: The cohort comprised a couple of women and a few men aged 18 to 49 years. To increase sequencing depth and limit assay-specific biases, TCR repertoire library preparation and sequencing were carried out by different laboratories using diverse techniques. Per donor, three plates each were used for CD4 naive and CD4 memory, two for CD8 naive, and one for CD8 memory. Blood TCR repertoires of a handful of healthy adults were deeply sequenced to estimate repertoire size and the extent of clonotype sharing between individuals. Leukapheresis yielded between about 0.8 and 9.5 billion PBMCs per donor.

The CDR3 measures 15 amino acids from cysteine to phenylalanine. Just the 45-base CDR3 DNA is kept, in frame starting at base 1. The CDR1 and CDR2 encoded by the germline V gene are SGHRS and YFSETQ. At the junction V is shortened by 3 bases and J by 3 bases; bases outside the gene matches: 7. CD8 naive samples were obtained by positive selection for CCR7 among CD45RO-negative cells, yielding a CD45RA+CCR7+ population from which TemRA cells were excluded. The donors were healthy, HIV-negative adults with no recently reported acute infections or vaccinations. Only Caucasian adults living in Nashville, Tennessee, USA were represented among the donors. Blood was collected by leukapheresis, and PBMCs were isolated by Ficoll-Histopaque density gradient centrifugation and then cryopreserved in liquid nitrogen vapor phase. Purity and quantity of every magnetically sorted T cell population were checked by analytical flow cytometry. Genomic DNA was isolated from each sorted fraction and quantified by UV absorbance on a Nanodrop 2000c.

What the study reported, not specific to this receptor: Incomplete sequencing was indicated by rarefaction of sorted-subset datasets, despite the large sequencing depth. The small number of donors limited the genetic and exposure-history diversity represented. Naive subsets generally had larger estimated clonotype richness than memory subsets did. Sampling was restricted to blood, and TCR repertoires in tissues likely differ from the TCR repertoires found in blood. Based on pairwise subsampling, the degree of clonotype sharing among donors was expected to be affected by sequencing depth. Compared with non-shared clonotypes, clonotypes shared by all four sorted-subset donors had higher generation probabilities. Across a few donors, around 5% of naive CD4, more than 3% of naive CD8, around 2.5% of memory CD4, and approximately 0.42% of memory CD8 clonotypes were shared.

Using the deep immunoSEQ assay, TCR CDR3 regions were amplified from genomic DNA by multiplex PCR. Genomic DNA extracted from each cell subset was distributed evenly over all wells of several immunoSEQ 96-well plates, and each plate served as one replicate. For sorted subsets, roughly 200 ng of genomic DNA, equivalent to roughly 33,000 T cell genomes, went into each replicate PCR. Purified libraries were quantified with a Qubit 3.0 fluorometer, sized on a Bioanalyzer 2100, and re-quantified with the KAPA Library Quantification kit. Every immunoSEQ 96-well plate was sequenced on a separate single-read 150-cycle Illumina NextSeq 550 flow cell. The source study handled its data this way. Because the immunoSEQ output held only junctional sequences and lacked quality scores, the filtering could not match the filtering applied to full-length reads. Sequences were annotated with PyIR, a Python wrapper for IgBLAST v1.9, and V/J genes and CDR3 were assigned using IMGT germline references. Reads were filtered out if the reads had weak V/J assignments (E-value above 1e-6), no CDR3, stop codons, out-of-frame junctions, or ambiguous translated residues. V3J clonotypes were defined as sequences sharing an identical inferred V gene, J gene, and CDR3 amino acid sequence. Percentage overlap between repertoires was calculated by dividing the number of shared unique clonotypes by the size of the smaller repertoire. Richness of each repertoire was evaluated using RTK rarefaction, the Chao1 estimator, and Recon v2.1 estimates of unobserved clonotypes. For all TCRbeta clonotypes obtained by the gDNA method from a few donors, generation probabilities were computed with OLGA. TCRdb took over this immuneACCESS table, retaining in-frame rearrangements with V and J assigned. Such tables are incomplete; in checked studies, under half of the missing clones stem from an unresolved V gene, and the remainder is unexplained. Clone size and V and J calls were adopted from that table, with D and trimming inferred from the DNA. The sample contains hundreds of thousands of clones, approximately 95% of them found a single time. In total, the top ten clones hold 0.095% to 0.14% of the sample.

Sequencing was done on a sample of naive CD8+ T cells sorted from blood. This sample's cell subset or site label indicates: CD45RA+CCR7+. This TCR was sampled from a woman aged 25 to 45 in good health. The chain joins TRBV5-1 to TRBJ2-5, with 8 junctional bases fitting TRBD1. CDR3 protein: CASSWGQDEEETQYF. The DNA sequence is as follows: TGCGCCAGCAGCTGGGGACAGGATGAAGAAGAGACCCAGTACTTC.